This TCR beta chain was documented in a study of blood T cell repertoires in COVID-19. For the study at large: COVID-19 samples from acute and convalescent phases originated in the United States, Italy and Spain. The analysed material was cDNA or gDNA that came from T cells, B-cell-depleted T cells, or PBMCs.

In this sample, this clone turned up once. CDR1 SGHRS and CDR2 YFSETQ come from the germline V gene. This CDR3 is 15 amino acids long. The ends lost 5 bases at V and 1 base at J; junction bases unmatched: 1. Study processing details: For nucleated cells, counts were estimated from reference gene primer amplification. TCRdb keeps only in-frame clones here, not all; method: immunoSEQ multiplex PCR. V and J calls and clone size are given by that table; D and trimming were obtained from the DNA. The sample shows approximately 52,000 clones, roughly 89% of them seen only once. The chain links TRBV5-1 to TRBJ2-6; 9 bases line up with TRBD1. The receptor was derived from a man in his sixties with active COVID-19. Sequences were obtained from peripheral blood. CDR3 nucleotide sequence: TGCGCCAGCAGGACAGGGGGATCTGGGGCCAACGTCCTGACTTTC. It yields the protein CASRTGGSGANVLTF.